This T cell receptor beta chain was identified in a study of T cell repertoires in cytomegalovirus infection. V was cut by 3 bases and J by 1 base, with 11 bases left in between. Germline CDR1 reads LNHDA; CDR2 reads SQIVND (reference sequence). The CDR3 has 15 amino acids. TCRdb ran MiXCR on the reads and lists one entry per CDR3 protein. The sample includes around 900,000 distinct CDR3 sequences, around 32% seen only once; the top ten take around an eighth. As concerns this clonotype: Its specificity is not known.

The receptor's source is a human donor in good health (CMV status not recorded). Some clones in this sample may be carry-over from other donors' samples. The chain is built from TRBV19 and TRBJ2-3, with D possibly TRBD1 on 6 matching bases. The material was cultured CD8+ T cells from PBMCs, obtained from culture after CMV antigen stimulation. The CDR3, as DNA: TGTGCCAGTAGTATCAGGGGAGCCGGCACAGATACGCAGTATTTT. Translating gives CASSIRGAGTDTQYF. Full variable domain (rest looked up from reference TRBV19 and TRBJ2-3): DGGITQSPKYLFRKEGQNVTLSCEQNLNHDAMYWYRQDPGQGLRLIYYSQIVNDFQKGDIAEGYSVSREKKESFPLTVTSAQKNPTAFYLCASSIRGAGTDTQYFGPGTRLTVL.